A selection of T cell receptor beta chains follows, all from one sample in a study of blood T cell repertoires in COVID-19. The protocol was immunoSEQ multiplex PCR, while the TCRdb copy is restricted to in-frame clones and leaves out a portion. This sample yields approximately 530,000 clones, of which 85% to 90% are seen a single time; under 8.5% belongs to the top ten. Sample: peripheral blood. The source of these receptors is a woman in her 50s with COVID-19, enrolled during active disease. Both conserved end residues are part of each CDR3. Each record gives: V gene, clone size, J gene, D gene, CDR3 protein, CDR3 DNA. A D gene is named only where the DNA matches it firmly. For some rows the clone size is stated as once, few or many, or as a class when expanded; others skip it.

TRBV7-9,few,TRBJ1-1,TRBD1,CASSSTGTGPNEAFF,TGTGCCAGCAGCTCCACCGGGACAGGGCCCAATGAAGCTTTCTTT
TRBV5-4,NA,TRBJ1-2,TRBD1,CASSLFTHHRGQFYGYTF,TGTGCCAGCAGCTTGTTTACACACCACAGGGGGCAGTTCTATGGCTACACCTTC
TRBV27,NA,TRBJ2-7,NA,CASSLVAGSYEQYF,TGTGCCAGCAGTTTAGTCGCCGGTTCCTACGAGCAGTACTTC
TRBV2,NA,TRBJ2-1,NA,CASSRSPREFF,TGTGCCAGCAGCCGATCCCCTCGGGAGTTCTTC
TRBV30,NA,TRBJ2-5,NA,CAWSVRVRETQYF,TGTGCCTGGAGTGTCAGGGTCCGAGAGACCCAGTACTTC
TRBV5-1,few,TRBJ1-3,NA,CASSLGVAGNTIYF,TGCGCCAGCAGCTTGGGGGTAGCCGGAAACACCATATATTTT
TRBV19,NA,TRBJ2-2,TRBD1,CASSIQGATGELFF,TGTGCCAGTAGTATACAGGGGGCCACCGGGGAGCTGTTTTTT
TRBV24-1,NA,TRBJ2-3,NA,CATSDFPGEADTQYF,TGTGCCACCAGTGATTTCCCGGGGGAAGCAGATACGCAGTATTTT
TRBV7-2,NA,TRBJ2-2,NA,CASSLVGTSPTGELFF,TGTGCCAGCAGCTTAGTTGGGACATCCCCCACCGGGGAGCTGTTTTTT
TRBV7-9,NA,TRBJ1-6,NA,CASSSSISGRINSPLHF,TGTGCCAGCAGCTCATCAATAAGCGGACGGATTAATTCACCCCTCCACTTT
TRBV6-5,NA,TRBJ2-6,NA,CASTLSGANVLTF,TGTGCCAGCACCCTCTCTGGGGCCAACGTCCTGACTTTC
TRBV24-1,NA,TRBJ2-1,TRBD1,CATSDSTGGSYNEQFF,TGTGCCACCAGTGATAGTACAGGGGGATCCTACAATGAGCAGTTCTTC
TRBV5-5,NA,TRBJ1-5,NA,CASSLEGDSVNQPQHF,TGTGCCAGCAGCTTGGAAGGAGACAGCGTCAATCAGCCCCAGCATTTT
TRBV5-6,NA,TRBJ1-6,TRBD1,CASSLTGGGPLHF,TGTGCCAGCAGCTTGACAGGGGGCGGACCCCTCCACTTT
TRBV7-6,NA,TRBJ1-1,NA,CASSLGANTEAFF,TGTGCCAGCAGCTTAGGGGCGAACACTGAAGCTTTCTTT
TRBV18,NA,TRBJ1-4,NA,CASSPRAATNEKLFF,TGTGCCAGCTCACCGCGAGCGGCAACTAATGAAAAACTGTTTTTT
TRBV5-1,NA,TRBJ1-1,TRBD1,CASSLRGGSEAFF,TGCGCCAGCAGCTTAAGAGGGGGCTCTGAAGCTTTCTTT
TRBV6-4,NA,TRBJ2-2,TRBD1,CASSKRWTGGNTGELFF,TGTGCCAGCAGCAAGCGATGGACAGGGGGCAACACCGGGGAGCTGTTTTTT
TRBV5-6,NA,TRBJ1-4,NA,CASSLGYQGTRVFF,TGTGCCAGCAGCTTGGGATATCAGGGAACCAGGGTGTTTTTT
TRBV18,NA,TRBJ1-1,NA,CASSPQGRTEAFF,TGTGCCAGCTCACCACAGGGGAGGACTGAAGCTTTCTTT